These 30 T cell receptor beta chains were all obtained from the same sample, sequenced in a study of response to subunit inactivated influenza vaccine. In TCRdb, the RT-PCR reads were re-called with MiXCR into one record per CDR3 protein. The sample contains about 540,000 distinct CDR3 sequences, under 30% of which appear only once. The same data also contributed to another study, on T cells expressing NK-cell markers. This second study notes: The TCR beta cDNA came from 5'RACE template switching with UMIs.

The sample here was CD4+ T cells sorted from PBMCs, taken roughly 12 days after vaccination. These receptors originate from a man aged 45 to 65 who received an inactivated influenza vaccine.

This clonotype was seen a few times. The J gene is TRBJ2-1, the V gene TRBV11-2; 8 bases are a match to TRBD2. The CDR3 is made up of 15 amino acids. Germline-derived CDR1 and CDR2 are SGHAT and FQNNGV. V was clipped by 1 base and J by 7 bases; unmatched bases: 6. The CDR3 is CASSLGAGAANEQFF. The CDR3 region has the DNA TGTGCCAGCAGCTTAGGAGCGGGGGCCGCAAATGAGCAGTTCTTC.

CDR3 DNA: TGCAGTGCTCCACCACGGACTGTGAGGTACAATGAGCAGTTCTTC. It yields the protein CSAPPRTVRYNEQFF. V is TRBV20-1 and J is TRBJ2-1; maybe TRBD2 (5 bases). The CDR3 sequence is 15 residues long. CDR1 and CDR2 (germline): DFQATT, SNEGSKA (reference sequence). The germline V and J ends were trimmed by 5 bases and 4 bases, with 18 bases remaining between them.

The chain carries TRBV3-1 and TRBJ2-3; D uncertain. The CDR3 covers 14 residues. Trimming removed 3 bases from V and 6 bases from J, with 13 bases in between. Germline V gene lookup returns CDR1 LGHDT and CDR2 YNNKEL (reference sequence). In DNA form, the CDR3 reads TGTGCCAGCAGCCAGGCCCCGTATACTGATACGCAGTATTTT. Its translation: CASSQAPYTDTQYF.

This clonotype has more than one count but fewer than ten. The rearrangement joins TRBV7-2 to TRBJ2-3; TRBD2 matches at 9 bases. The CDR3 totals 16 residues. CDR1 SGHTA and CDR2 FQGNSA come from the germline V gene. J lost 2 bases, V lost 1 base, and 4 bases had no gene match. Written as DNA, the CDR3 is TGTGCCAGCAGCTTAGAACCTAGCGGGGTCACAGATACGCAGTATTTT. It encodes CASSLEPSGVTDTQYF.

The chain couples TRBV7-9 to TRBJ2-1; D perhaps matches TRBD2 (6 bases). The CDR3 is made up of 15 amino acids. Trimming left V 3 bases short and J 4 bases short, with 13 bases between. The germline CDR1 and CDR2 sequences are SEHNR and FQNEAQ (reference sequence). CDR3 region: CASSFTSRTYNEQFF. DNA for the CDR3: TGTGCCAGCAGCTTTACTAGCCGGACTTACAATGAGCAGTTCTTC.

The rearrangement uses TRBV25-1 and TRBJ2-3; D uncertain. Germline CDR1 is MGHDK and CDR2 is SYGVNS. Trimming took off 7 bases at V and 0 bases at J, with 11 bases between the two ends. The CDR3 has 14 residues. CDR3 protein: CASTDGKSTDTQYF. For the CDR3, the DNA is TGTGCCAGCACCGACGGAAAAAGCACAGATACGCAGTATTTT.

The J gene is TRBJ2-7, the V gene TRBV6-2 or TRBV6-3; D is perhaps TRBD1 (6 bases). The CDR3 contains 13 residues. Per the germline V gene, CDR1 is MNHEY and CDR2 is SVGEGT. Trimming took off 6 bases at V and 6 bases at J, with 15 bases between the two ends. This chain's CDR3 is CASRDPGDGEQYF. The CDR3 DNA is TGTGCCAGCAGGGACCCAGGGGACGGCGAGCAGTACTTC.

V gene TRBV11-2 combines with J gene TRBJ2-2; 12 bases map to TRBD2. V was pared by 2 bases and J by 8 bases, with 3 bases of the junction left unmatched. Germline-derived CDR1 and CDR2 are SGHAT and FQNNGV. The CDR3 consists of 15 residues. CDR3 nucleotides: TGTGCCAGCAGCTTACTAGCGGGGGGGCTTGGGGAGCTGTTTTTT. Protein: CASSLLAGGLGELFF.

V is TRBV12-3 or TRBV12-4 and J is TRBJ1-5; 7 positions match TRBD1. This CDR3 spans 15 amino acids. J gave up 1 base and V 3 bases, and 3 bases lay outside the gene matches. The CDR3 region has the DNA TGTGCCAGCAGTTTGAGGGGGCGAAGCAATCAGCCCCAGCATTTT. Protein: CASSLRGRSNQPQHF.

V is TRBV18 and J is TRBJ1-1; 10 bases match TRBD1. The CDR3 contains 14 residues. Germline CDR1 and CDR2: KGHSH and LQKENI. V trimming: 3 bases; J trimming: 4 bases; junction bases outside the gene matches: 2. This CDR3 reads CASSPWTGGTEAFF. The CDR3 DNA is TGTGCCAGCTCACCTTGGACAGGGGGCACTGAAGCTTTCTTT.

The V and J genes are TRBV30 and TRBJ1-5; perhaps TRBD1 as D (6 bases). Germline values: CDR1 GTSNPN, CDR2 SVGIG (reference sequence). V was trimmed by 2 bases and J by 7 bases, leaving 15 bases between them. This CDR3 spans 14 amino acids. The CDR3 spells CAWSLTGYAQPQHF. The CDR3 DNA sequence: TGTGCCTGGAGTCTCACAGGGTACGCGCAGCCCCAGCATTTT.

This clonotype was found a few times. The chain carries TRBV28 and TRBJ1-1; D is possibly TRBD1 (5 bases). The germline V gene encodes CDR1 MDHEN and CDR2 SYDVKM. This CDR3 is 13 amino acids long. The V gene lost 7 bases and the J gene lost 8 bases, with 17 bases spanning the gap. CDR3 coding DNA: TGTGCCAGCACCTTACCCGGGACGGCAGAAGCTTTCTTT. Protein: CASTLPGTAEAFF. Filled out from reference TRBV28 and TRBJ1-1, the complete variable domain reads DVKVTQSSRYLVKRTGEKVFLECVQDMDHENMFWYRQDPGLGLRLIYFSYDVKMKEKGDIPEGYSVSREKKERFSLILESASTNQTSMYLCASTLPGTAEAFFGQGTRLTVV.

The sample holds a few counts of this clonotype. The rearrangement links TRBV5-1 to TRBJ2-2; maybe TRBD1 (5 bases). The germline CDR1 and CDR2 sequences are SGHRS and YFSETQ. This CDR3 contains 15 residues. V lost 0 bases and J lost 3, with 9 bases in between. For the CDR3, the DNA is TGCGCCAGCAGCTTGGAGGGGTCGTACACCGGGGAGCTGTTTTTT. It encodes CASSLEGSYTGELFF. The whole variable domain, filled in from reference TRBV5-1 and TRBJ2-2, reads KAGVTQTPRYLIKTRGQQVTLSCSPISGHRSVSWYQQTPGQGLQFLFEYFSETQRNKGNFPGRFSGRQFSNSRSEMNVSTLELGDSALYLCASSLEGSYTGELFFGEGSRLTVL.

This clonotype is a singleton in its sample. This rearrangement joins TRBV6-1 to TRBJ2-5, with D possibly TRBD2 on 5 matching bases. CDR1 MNHNS and CDR2 SASEGT come from the germline V gene. The ends were cut back, 11 bases at V and 2 bases at J, with 12 bases in the middle. The CDR3 has 12 residues. This chain's CDR3 is CAGGRGQETQYF. CDR3 DNA: TGTGCCGGAGGACGGGGACAAGAGACCCAGTACTTC.

This clonotype was seen a few times. This chain uses TRBV20-1 with TRBJ2-1; 11 bases line up with TRBD2. Germline trimming cut 1 base from V and 8 bases from J; bases unmatched to any gene: 4. The CDR3 has 14 amino acids. CDR1 is DFQATT, CDR2 SNEGSKA, per germline (reference sequence). The CDR3, as DNA: TGCAGTGCTAGAGGACTAGCGGGATCCGATGAGCAGTTCTTC. Protein product: CSARGLAGSDEQFF.

The rearrangement links TRBV30 to TRBJ2-3; TRBD2 matches 9 bases. V shed 5 bases and J 3 bases; nucleotides not matched to a gene: 6. Germline-derived CDR1 and CDR2 are GTSNPN and SVGIG (reference sequence). The CDR3 contains 14 residues. CDR3 nucleotides: TGTGCCTGGGGTGACAGCGGGAGGACAGATACGCAGTATTTT. It translates to CAWGDSGRTDTQYF.

A few counts support this clonotype. The genes are TRBV12-5 and TRBJ2-4; D may be TRBD1 (5 bases). V shed 2 bases and J shed 1 base, with 18 bases lying between them. Looked up from germline, CDR1 is LGHNT and CDR2 is FRNRAP. The CDR3 covers 18 residues. Here the CDR3 DNA reads TGTGCTAGTGGTTTGTATCCCGACAGAGCACTGGCCAAAAACATTCAGTACTTC. Its translation is CASGLYPDRALAKNIQYF.

This chain uses TRBV9 with TRBJ2-1; no clear D gene. Between the trimmed V and J ends, which lost 3 bases and 0 bases, there was a span of 7 bases. Germline loops: CDR1 SGDLS, CDR2 YYNGEE. The CDR3 loop spans 14 amino acids. This CDR3 is CASSEHSSYNEQFF. The CDR3 nucleotides read TGTGCCAGCAGCGAACATAGCTCCTACAATGAGCAGTTCTTC.

This clonotype was found many times. The V gene is TRBV3-1, the J gene TRBJ1-1; D is uncertain. Between the trimmed V and J ends, which lost 1 base and 2 bases, there was a span of 5 bases. In germline, CDR1 is LGHDT, CDR2 YNNKEL (reference sequence). The CDR3 has 13 residues. CDR3 nucleotide sequence: TGTGCCAGCAGCCAAGTGGGTAACACTGAAGCTTTCTTT. Its protein is CASSQVGNTEAFF.

The table lists this clonotype with many counts. The chain uses TRBV29-1 and TRBJ2-5; no firm D call. The CDR3 length is 11 residues. Between the trimmed V and J ends, which lost 7 bases and 2 bases, there was a span of 8 bases. Germline V lookup: CDR1 SQVTM, CDR2 ANQGSEA. For the CDR3, the DNA is TGCAGCGCGAACAGTCAAGAGACCCAGTACTTC. Its protein product is CSANSQETQYF.

The chain has TRBV6-1 and TRBJ2-7; 7 nucleotides agree with TRBD1. The CDR3 sequence is 13 residues long. In germline, CDR1 is MNHNS, CDR2 SASEGT. V lost 5 bases and J lost 5; bases outside the gene matches: 6. CDR3 amino acids: CASSRTGNHEQYF. The CDR3 DNA follows: TGTGCCAGCAGTAGGACAGGTAACCACGAGCAGTACTTC.

This CDR3 is CASSRDRGGQYF. The DNA of the CDR3 is TGTGCCAGCAGCCGGGACAGGGGGGGTCAGTATTTT. The chain recombines TRBV7-2 with TRBJ2-3, with 11 nucleotides matching TRBD1. CDR3 length: 12 amino acids. Looked up from germline, CDR1 is SGHTA and CDR2 is FQGNSA. The V segment lost 5 bases and the J segment 12 bases; nucleotides outside the gene matches: 4.

This clonotype was observed a handful of times. The V and J genes are TRBV5-1 and TRBJ2-5, with D unclear. With 0 bases removed from V and 0 bases from J, the gap between germline ends came to 15 bases. CDR1 and CDR2 (germline): SGHRS, YFSETQ. The CDR3 contains 17 residues. CDR3 in DNA: TGCGCCAGCAGCTTGGGTGTGGTGGTAGCCAACCAAGAGACCCAGTACTTC. This translates into CASSLGVVVANQETQYF.

This clonotype was counted many times. Here the CDR3 reads CASSEFRGGEQYF. CDR3 coding DNA: TGTGCCAGCAGTGAGTTCCGGGGGGGCGAGCAGTACTTC. The chain links TRBV6-1 to TRBJ2-7; 8 positions agree with TRBD2. After removal of 3 bases from V and 6 bases from J, the junction contained 4 bases not matched to a gene. CDR3 length: 13 amino acids. The germline CDR1 and CDR2 sequences are MNHNS and SASEGT.

V and J are TRBV30 and TRBJ1-1; D is unresolved. The germline V gene has CDR1 GTSNPN and CDR2 SVGIG (reference sequence). The CDR3 spans 12 residues. V was shortened by 3 bases and J by 0 bases, with 5 bases between the two germline ends. CDR3 nucleotide sequence: TGTGCCTGGAGGGGGATGAACACTGAAGCTTTCTTT. Encoded protein: CAWRGMNTEAFF.

The V gene is TRBV5-1, the J gene TRBJ1-3; possibly TRBD1 for D (5 bases). Germline CDR1 and CDR2: SGHRS and YFSETQ. Trimming cost V 0 bases and J 8 bases, with 9 bases left between them. The CDR3 has 13 amino acids. CDR3 nucleotide sequence: TGCGCCAGCAGCTTGGTTGGGGGAGACACCATATATTTT. Translated: CASSLVGGDTIYF.

This clonotype was recorded a few times. CDR3 nucleotides: TGTGCCAGCAGCTTAGGGACCCCCGCGACCCAGTACTTC. It encodes CASSLGTPATQYF. This chain joins TRBV7-2 and TRBJ2-5; D remains ambiguous. In germline, CDR1 is SGHTA, CDR2 FQGNSA. V gave up 1 base and J gave up 7 bases, with 10 bases separating them. There are 13 residues in the CDR3.

This chain links TRBV6-1 with TRBJ2-3; 10 bases agree with TRBD2. V trimming: 9 bases; J trimming: 2 bases; junction bases outside the gene matches: 8. The CDR3 totals 15 residues. Germline assignment: CDR1 MNHNS and CDR2 SASEGT. The CDR3 DNA follows: TGTGCCAGTACGCAAGCGGGGGGGACCACAGATACGCAGTATTTT. It translates to CASTQAGGTTDTQYF.

V gene TRBV20-1 combines with J gene TRBJ2-4; a weak D match, TRBD1 (5 bases). The CDR3 contains 14 residues. Germline assignment: CDR1 DFQATT and CDR2 SNEGSKA (reference sequence). The germline V and J ends were trimmed by 0 bases and 5 bases, with 11 bases remaining between them. CDR3 sequence: CSARDLGVENIQYF. CDR3 DNA sequence: TGCAGTGCTAGAGATTTAGGGGTTGAAAACATTCAGTACTTC.

This chain connects TRBV12-3 or TRBV12-4 to TRBJ2-6; 8 bases agree with TRBD1. The length of the CDR3 is 18 residues. After removal of 5 bases from V and 4 bases from J, the junction contained 13 bases not matched to a gene. The CDR3 reads CASSPRQGALRGANVLTF. CDR3 sequence (DNA): TGTGCCAGCAGTCCGAGGCAGGGGGCGTTACGAGGGGCCAACGTCCTGACTTTC.